The 7 T cell receptor beta chains below come from one sample, sequenced in a study of T cells after yellow fever vaccination. TCRdb itself ran the 5' RACE reads through MiXCR, one entry per CDR3 protein. The sample comprises approximately 160,000 distinct CDR3 sequences, about a tenth of which are singletons, and around 33% rests with the top ten. The input for sequencing was CD8+ T cells sorted from PBMCs, taken 45 days after the yellow fever booster vaccination. Every receptor here comes from a man younger than 30 who received the YFV17D yellow fever vaccine.

This clonotype was recorded a few times. The rearrangement joins TRBV7-9 to TRBJ2-5, with D hard to call. The CDR3 is made up of 14 amino acids. In germline, CDR1 is SEHNR, CDR2 FQNEAQ (reference sequence). Trimming left V 4 bases short and J 3 bases short, with 12 bases between. The CDR3 bases are TGTGCCAGCAGCTCTACACGGGCCGAAGAGACCCAGTACTTC. Translation gives CASSSTRAEETQYF. The whole variable domain, remainder taken from reference TRBV7-9 and TRBJ2-5, is DTGVSQNPRHKITKRGQNVTFRCDPISEHNRLYWYRQTLGQGPEFLTYFQNEAQLEKSRLLSDRFSAERPKGSFSTLEIQRTEQGDSAMYLCASSSTRAEETQYFGPGTRLLVL.

This clonotype was counted a few times. The rearrangement uses TRBV19 and TRBJ2-3, with D maybe TRBD2 (6 bases). This CDR3 is 15 amino acids long. The germline V and J ends were trimmed by 1 base and 1 base, with 9 bases remaining between them. The germline gives CDR1 LNHDA, CDR2 SQIVND (reference sequence). The CDR3 loop reads CASSIAGTGTDTQYF. In nucleotides, the CDR3 is TGTGCCAGTAGTATAGCTGGGACTGGCACAGATACGCAGTATTTT.

The V gene is TRBV28, the J gene TRBJ1-4, with TRBD1 identical over 8 bases. Per the germline V gene, CDR1 is MDHEN and CDR2 is SYDVKM. The CDR3 runs to 16 residues. The ends lost 6 bases at V and 5 bases at J; junction bases unmatched: 11. CDR3 amino acids: CASRTWDRPENEKLFF. Here the CDR3 DNA reads TGTGCCAGCAGAACATGGGACAGGCCGGAAAATGAAAAACTGTTTTTT.

This clonotype was observed many times. The rearrangement links TRBV3-1 to TRBJ2-7; 11 bases map to TRBD1. Germline CDR1 and CDR2: LGHDT and YNNKEL (reference sequence). The CDR3 length is 15 residues. V shed 0 bases and J 6 bases; nucleotides not matched to a gene: 4. The CDR3 reads CASSQDGQGASEQYF. The CDR3 nucleotides read TGTGCCAGCAGCCAAGACGGACAGGGGGCTTCCGAGCAGTACTTC.

This clonotype was detected only a few times. V usage is TRBV7-9 and J usage is TRBJ2-7; no firm D call. This CDR3 spans 16 amino acids. The ends were cut back, 1 base at V and 0 bases at J, with 13 bases in the middle. Germline CDR1 is SEHNR and CDR2 is FQNEAQ (reference sequence). The CDR3 sequence is CASSLEGSRSSYEQYV. The CDR3 bases are TGTGCCAGCAGCTTAGAGGGATCCCGAAGCTCCTACGAGCAGTACGTC.

The chain recombines TRBV9 with TRBJ1-1; 8 bases agree with TRBD1. Germline-derived CDR1 and CDR2 are SGDLS and YYNGEE. This CDR3 spans 16 amino acids. J lost 2 bases, V lost 0 bases, and 6 bases had no gene match. CDR3 amino acids: CASSVEAGGLNTEAFF. The DNA of the CDR3 is TGTGCCAGCAGCGTAGAGGCAGGGGGCCTTAACACTGAAGCTTTCTTT. The full variable domain, in which reference TRBV9 and TRBJ1-1 provide the parts outside the CDR3, is DSGVTQTPKHLITATGQRVTLRCSPRSGDLSVYWYQQSLDQGLQFLIQYYNGEERAKGNILERFSAQQFPDLHSELNLSSLELGDSALYFCASSVEAGGLNTEAFFGQGTRLTVV.

The V call is TRBV7-9, the J call TRBJ1-1; D call uncertain. This CDR3 is built from 12 residues. CDR1 is SEHNR and CDR2 is FQNEAQ in the germline V gene (reference sequence). V was cut by 3 bases and J by 6 bases, with 8 bases left in between. CDR3 in DNA: TGTGCCAGCAGCTTCCCGGTACCTGAAGCTTTCTTT. Amino acids: CASSFPVPEAFF.